This TCR beta chain was recovered during a study of OX40 agonist ivuxolimab in advanced cancers. Overall study results and limits: Both blood CD4+ and CD8+ T cells showed clonal growth by week 6 at 0.1 to 3.0 mg/kg. Among the lowest peripheral clonal expansion occurred in 0.1-3.0 mg/kg partial responders. It was not determined which antigens were specifically recognized by the peripheral T cells that had undergone clonal expansion.

Libraries were prepared by immunoSEQ multiplex PCR; TCRdb keeps only in-frame clonotypes and omits some of them. The repertoire has around 50,000 clones, approximately 89% of them found once; the top ten carry approximately 3.8%. In the case of this clone: Its antigen is not known.

This receptor was identified in an adult with an advanced solid tumor such as melanoma, head and neck, liver or kidney cancer. This specimen was CD4+ or CD8+ T cells sorted from blood, taken in a trial of the OX40 agonist ivuxolimab.

The CDR3 bases are TGTGCCAGCACTGATGCATCAGATACGCAGTATTTT. Protein product: CASTDASDTQYF. The chain joins TRBV6-1 to TRBJ2-3; no definite D call. The CDR3 sequence is 12 residues long. CDR1 is MNHNS, CDR2 SASEGT, per germline. The ends were cut back, 7 bases at V and 4 bases at J, with 9 bases in the middle.